This T cell receptor (beta chain) derives from a study of blood T cells in healthy people across ages. This clonotype was seen repeatedly, ten times or more. As yet, its antigen is unknown. Findings of the study overall: A strong correlation between TCR beta diversity and naive T cell percentage was seen. Donor CMV status, an unknown factor, possibly confounded changes in expanded clonotypes.

Trimming took off 0 bases at V and 0 bases at J, with 15 bases between the two ends. CDR3 length: 17 residues. Germline values: CDR1 LGHNA, CDR2 YSLEER. A second roughly 6 to 11 cycle PCR used barcoded and J-beta primers. Each cDNA molecule carried a tag from a template-switch adaptor that contained 12 random nucleotides. Any given sample supplied a minimum of 3 million CDR3-containing paired-end reads. Via MiXCR, TCRdb re-called the 5' RACE reads, giving one row per CDR3 protein. The table lists about 730,000 distinct CDR3 sequences, around 46% of them singletons, with 20% to 25% in the top ten. Material: blood. This clonotype was obtained from a woman aged 55-75 years in good health. The V and J genes are TRBV4-3 and TRBJ2-7; maybe TRBD1 (6 bases). The CDR3 nucleotides read TGCGCCAGCAGCCAAGAAGTAGAGGACAGAGTCTCCTACGAGCAGTACTTC. It specifies CASSQEVEDRVSYEQYF.